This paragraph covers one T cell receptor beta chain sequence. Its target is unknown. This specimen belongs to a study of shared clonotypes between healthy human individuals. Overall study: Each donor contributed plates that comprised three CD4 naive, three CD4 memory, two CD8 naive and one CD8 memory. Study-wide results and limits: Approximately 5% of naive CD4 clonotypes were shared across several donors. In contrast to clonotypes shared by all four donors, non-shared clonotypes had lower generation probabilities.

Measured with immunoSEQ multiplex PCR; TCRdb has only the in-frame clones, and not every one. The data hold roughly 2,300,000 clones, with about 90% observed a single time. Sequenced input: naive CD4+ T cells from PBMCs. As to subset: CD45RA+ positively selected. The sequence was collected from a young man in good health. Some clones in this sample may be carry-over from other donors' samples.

The CDR3 region has the DNA TGTGCCAGCAGCTTTGACCCAGGGACTATGGGCTACACCTTC. It yields the protein CASSFDPGTMGYTF. The chain recombines TRBV7-2 with TRBJ1-2; a weak D match, TRBD1 (5 bases). V lost 3 bases, J lost 8 bases, and 16 bases lay in between. The CDR3 totals 14 residues. Germline lookup yields CDR1 SGHTA and CDR2 FQGNSA.